This T cell receptor (beta chain) was recorded in a study of blood T cells in healthy people across ages. This clonotype was counted ten times or more. V lost 4 bases, J lost 5 bases, and 5 bases stayed unmatched. Germline loops: CDR1 MGHRA, CDR2 YSYEKL. CDR3 length: 15 amino acids. PCR was performed a second time for about 7 to 12 cycles using a sample-barcoded 5' primer and a J-beta primer mix. Paired-end reads containing CDR3 totaled no fewer than 2.5 million for each sample. TCRdb fed the 5' RACE reads into MiXCR, producing one record per CDR3 protein. Here the sample spans about 780,000 distinct CDR3 sequences, more than 25% being singletons. These data also formed part of another study, on T cells of mothers and their children.

The TCR was taken from a boy between 5 and 17 years old in good health. Sequencing was carried out using blood. This chain links TRBV4-1 with TRBJ1-5; 10 positions agree with TRBD1. CDR3 sequence (DNA): TGCGCCAGCAGCCGGGACAGGGGAGGGGATCAGCCCCAGCATTTT. This translates into CASSRDRGGDQPQHF.